A single sample is the source of the 21 T cell receptor beta chains below, sequenced in a study of blood T cell repertoires in COVID-19. TCRdb's copy holds only in-frame clones and misses some; the assay was immunoSEQ multiplex PCR. The sample has a few hundred thousand clones; about four fifths are singletons. The sample consisted of peripheral blood. These receptors originate from a woman under 30 with acute or convalescent COVID-19.

This clone has just one count. The chain couples TRBV7-2 to TRBJ1-5; TRBD1 might be the D (5 bases). The CDR3 runs to 15 residues. Deletions cut 2 bases from V and 5 bases from J, with 13 bases between. CDR1 and CDR2 (germline): SGHTA, FQGNSA. CDR3 residues: CASSLTAGKDQPQHF. CDR3 DNA: TGTGCCAGCAGCTTAACGGCAGGGAAGGATCAGCCCCAGCATTTT.

Of note for this clone: One end of the junction fails to match germline, which may point to a read error. The chain combines TRBV6-2 or TRBV6-3 with TRBJ2-7; 7 nucleotides line up with TRBD2. Looked up from germline, CDR1 is MNHEY and CDR2 is SVGEGT. This CDR3 is built from 12 residues. Here the CDR3 DNA reads TGTGCCAGCAGTTACAAAGGGGCTAGCGGTACCTTC. Protein product: CASSYKGASGTF.

The chain recombines TRBV7-2 with TRBJ2-7; D remains unclear. Trimming removed 2 bases at V and 0 bases at J, with 17 bases between. Looked up from germline, CDR1 is SGHTA and CDR2 is FQGNSA. The CDR3 is 17 residues long. The CDR3 loop is CASSLSPSDTYSYEQYF. In nucleotides, the CDR3 is TGTGCCAGCAGCTTATCCCCCAGCGATACCTACTCCTACGAGCAGTACTTC.

This chain joins TRBV7-9 and TRBJ2-5; TRBD2 agrees at 12 bases. The germline CDR1 and CDR2 sequences are SEHNR and FQNEAQ (reference sequence). The CDR3 runs to 16 residues. Trimming at V came to 5 bases and at J to 1 base, leaving 5 bases not matched to a gene. The CDR3 sequence is CASSRLAGALQETQYF. The CDR3 DNA follows: TGTGCCAGCAGCCGACTAGCGGGAGCCCTCCAAGAGACCCAGTACTTC.

CDR3 nucleotide sequence: TGTGCCAGCATACAGAACACTGAAGCTTTCTTT. Translation: CASIQNTEAFF. J is TRBJ1-1 and V is TRBV27; no reliable D call. Germline CDR1 and CDR2: MNHEY and SMNVEV (reference sequence). The CDR3 has 11 residues. Trimming removed 7 bases at V and 1 base at J, with 4 bases between.

The chain links TRBV18 to TRBJ2-7; 11 nucleotides line up with TRBD1. Per the germline V gene, CDR1 is KGHSH and CDR2 is LQKENI. V lost 5 bases, J lost 5 bases, and 5 bases stayed unmatched. The CDR3 contains 14 residues. The CDR3 nucleotides read TGTGCCAGCTCAACCCGGGACAGGGGGAACGAGCAGTACTTC. Amino acid sequence: CASSTRDRGNEQYF.

This clone occurred a few times. This sequence joins TRBV29-1 and TRBJ2-5; TRBD1 is a possible D gene (6 bases). The CDR3 contains 15 residues. The germline gives CDR1 SQVTM, CDR2 ANQGSEA. V was cut by 4 bases and J by 0 bases, with 15 bases left in between. The chain's CDR3 is CSVGLPQGYQETQYF. The CDR3 region has the DNA TGCAGCGTTGGTCTCCCACAGGGCTACCAAGAGACCCAGTACTTC.

This rearrangement joins TRBV6-6 to TRBJ1-2, with D perhaps matching TRBD1 (5 bases). Trimming removed 2 bases from V and 2 bases from J, with 9 bases in between. Germline lookup yields CDR1 MNHNY and CDR2 SVGAGI (reference sequence). The CDR3 runs 14 residues. CDR3 sequence reads: CASSYVTGNYGYTF. The CDR3 nucleotides read TGTGCCAGCAGTTACGTAACAGGCAACTATGGCTACACCTTC.

Only one count was recorded for this clone. The chain has TRBV28 and TRBJ1-2; 7 bases are a match to TRBD1. Germline V lookup: CDR1 MDHEN, CDR2 SYDVKM. With V trimmed by 6 bases and J by 5 bases, 6 bases remained unmatched. The CDR3 spans 13 residues. CDR3 nucleotides: TGTGCCAGCAGCTATGGGACAGAGTATGGCTACACCTTC. Translated: CASSYGTEYGYTF.

The V and J genes are TRBV18 and TRBJ1-5; D call uncertain. Trimming pared 4 bases from V and 2 bases from J, leaving 9 bases between. The CDR3 loop spans 14 amino acids. CDR1 and CDR2 from the germline V gene are KGHSH and LQKENI. The CDR3 coding sequence is TGTGCCAGCTCACTCGGAACAGGCAATCAGCCCCAGCATTTT. The encoded protein is CASSLGTGNQPQHF.

The chain carries TRBV7-2 and TRBJ1-4; D is possibly TRBD1 (5 bases). CDR3 length: 14 residues. Germline CDR1 SGHTA, CDR2 FQGNSA. V lost 4 bases, J lost 8 bases, and 14 bases lay in between. Here the CDR3 DNA reads TGTGCCAGCAGCTCGGGTCCTTCAGGGGAAAAACTGTTTTTT. This codes for CASSSGPSGEKLFF.

This clone was counted once. A single base separates this from a much larger clone, so it may be a read error. The same CDR3 arises from other DNA sequences in this sample as well. The rearrangement links TRBV12-3 or TRBV12-4 to TRBJ2-5; 8 positions agree with TRBD2. The CDR3 sequence is 13 residues long. V was pared by 6 bases and J by 3 bases, with 3 bases of the junction left unmatched. In DNA form, the CDR3 reads TGTGCCAGCAGCCGACTAGCGAAAGAGACCCAGTACTTC. Translation gives CASSRLAKETQYF.

This chain links TRBV5-4 with TRBJ2-7; the D is unclear. V lost 2 bases, J lost 6 bases, and 9 bases lay in between. There are 12 residues in the CDR3. Germline CDR1 and CDR2: SGHNT and YYREEE (reference sequence). The CDR3 DNA reads TGTGCCAGCAGCTTAGGTCGCGGCGAGCAGTACTTC. Translating gives CASSLGRGEQYF.

The chain uses TRBV15 and TRBJ2-1; 7 nucleotides match TRBD1. CDR1 and CDR2 from the germline V gene are LNHNV and YYDKDF (reference sequence). V shed 5 bases, J shed 0 bases, and the junction held 4 bases outside the gene matches. This CDR3 has 15 residues. CDR3 protein: CATSLGQSSYNEQFF. The CDR3 DNA reads as TGTGCCACCAGCCTGGGACAGAGCTCCTACAATGAGCAGTTCTTC.

The chain combines TRBV12-3 or TRBV12-4 with TRBJ1-3; no reliable D call. Trimming took off 7 bases at V and 4 bases at J, with 5 bases between the two ends. The CDR3 extends over 11 amino acids. CDR3 protein: CASTGGNTIYF. As DNA, the CDR3 is TGTGCCAGCACCGGGGGAAACACCATATATTTT.

The chain carries TRBV12-3 or TRBV12-4 and TRBJ2-3; no firm D call. This CDR3 has 13 amino acids. The V and J ends lost 6 bases and 6 bases respectively, with 13 bases between them. The CDR3 sequence: CASSTTEADTQYF. CDR3 DNA sequence: TGTGCCAGCAGCACCACCGAAGCGGATACGCAGTATTTT.

This clone has only one observation. The chain has TRBV28 and TRBJ1-4; 10 bases match TRBD1. Germline CDR1 MDHEN, CDR2 SYDVKM. Trimming took 7 bases from V and 5 from J; bases not matched to a gene: 4. This CDR3 region has 14 residues. The CDR3 sequence: CASTPGQGNEKLFF. CDR3 DNA: TGTGCCAGCACTCCGGGACAGGGGAATGAAAAACTGTTTTTT.

This clone was picked up one time. The chain is built from TRBV6-7 and TRBJ2-1, with TRBD2 matching over 8 bases. TRBV6-7 counts as an open reading frame of uncertain function. Unmatched junction bases numbered 15, after V lost 1 base and J lost 16 bases. The CDR3 is made up of 15 amino acids. This CDR3 is CASSYWCGLAGFSFF. The CDR3 nucleotides are TGTGCCAGCAGTTACTGGTGCGGTCTAGCGGGTTTTAGTTTCTTC.

The rearrangement joins TRBV10-2 to TRBJ2-2, with a tentative D call TRBD1 (5 bases). CDR3 length: 12 residues. Germline CDR1 reads WSHSY; CDR2 reads SAAADI. V lost 6 bases and J lost 6, with 8 bases in between. The CDR3 region is CASSRASGELFF. CDR3 nucleotides: TGCGCCAGCAGCAGGGCCTCCGGGGAGCTGTTTTTT.

The genes are TRBV7-2 and TRBJ1-1; TRBD1 matches 10 bases. In germline, CDR1 is SGHTA, CDR2 FQGNSA. The ends lost 5 bases at V and 5 bases at J; junction bases unmatched: 8. The CDR3 length is 15 residues. The CDR3 spells CASSKRQGAVTEAFF. The CDR3, as DNA: TGTGCCAGCAGCAAGCGACAGGGGGCTGTTACTGAAGCTTTCTTT.

The CDR3 sequence is CASSLALARRVGGGSGANVLTF. CDR3 nucleotide sequence: TGTGCCAGCAGCTTAGCGCTCGCCCGGAGGGTCGGGGGTGGCTCTGGGGCCAACGTCCTGACTTTC. The rearrangement links TRBV7-8 to TRBJ2-6, with D perhaps TRBD2 (6 bases). The germline V gene encodes CDR1 SGHVS and CDR2 FQNEAQ. V was shortened by 0 bases and J by 0 bases, with 24 bases between the two germline ends. The CDR3 extends over 22 amino acids.